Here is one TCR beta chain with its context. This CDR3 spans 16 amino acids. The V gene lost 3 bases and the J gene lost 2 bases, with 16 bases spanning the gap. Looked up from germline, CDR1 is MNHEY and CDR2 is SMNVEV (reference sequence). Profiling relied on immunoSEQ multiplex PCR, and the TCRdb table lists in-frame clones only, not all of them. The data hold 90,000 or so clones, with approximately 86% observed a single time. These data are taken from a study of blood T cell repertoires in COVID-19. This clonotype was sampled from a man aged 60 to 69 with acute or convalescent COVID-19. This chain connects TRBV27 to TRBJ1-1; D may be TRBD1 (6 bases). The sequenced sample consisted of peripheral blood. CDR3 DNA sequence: TGTGCCAGCAGTTTTGTAGGCAGGGGAGACAACACTGAAGCTTTCTTT. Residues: CASSFVGRGDNTEAFF.